Each of the 20 T cell receptor beta chains below was sequenced from the same sample in a study of OX40 agonist ivuxolimab in advanced cancers. The protocol was immunoSEQ multiplex PCR, while the TCRdb copy is restricted to in-frame clones and leaves out a portion. The sample has tens of thousands of clones; 80% to 95% are singletons. The material sequenced was CD4+ or CD8+ T cells sorted from blood, taken in a trial of the OX40 agonist ivuxolimab. These receptors all stem from an adult with an advanced solid tumor such as melanoma, head and neck, liver or kidney cancer.

This clone was observed once. This chain joins TRBV18 and TRBJ2-7; D gene unclear. This CDR3 comprises 14 residues. CDR1 is KGHSH and CDR2 is LQKENI in the germline V gene. The germline V and J ends were trimmed by 6 bases and 6 bases, with 18 bases remaining between them. The CDR3 nucleotides read TGTGCCAGCTCCTTCGCCCAGGACCCCCGCGAGCAGTACTTC. This translates into CASSFAQDPREQYF.

The chain uses TRBV27 and TRBJ1-1, with D tentatively TRBD1 (5 bases). The CDR3 extends over 13 amino acids. The V gene's germline CDR1 is MNHEY and CDR2 SMNVEV (reference sequence). V shed 4 bases and J shed 3 bases, with 9 bases lying between them. The CDR3 here is CASSSQGYTEAFF. The CDR3 region has the DNA TGTGCCAGCAGTTCGCAGGGCTACACTGAAGCTTTCTTT.

V usage is TRBV11-3 and J usage is TRBJ2-7; D remains unclear. The CDR3 consists of 12 residues. Germline values: CDR1 SGHNT, CDR2 YENEEA. V lost 5 bases and J 5 bases, leaving 10 bases between the germline ends. In DNA form, the CDR3 reads TGTGCCAGCAGCATACGTTCGAACGAGCAGTACTTC. Encoded protein: CASSIRSNEQYF.

The V and J genes are TRBV18 and TRBJ1-1; a weak D match, TRBD1 (5 bases). Germline values: CDR1 KGHSH, CDR2 LQKENI. The CDR3 covers 14 residues. Trimming shortened V by 1 base and J by 1 base, and 7 bases separated the two germline ends. The CDR3 protein is CASSPRQSNTEAFF. CDR3 DNA sequence: TGTGCCAGCTCACCACGACAGTCGAACACTGAAGCTTTCTTT. The complete variable domain, with remaining parts taken from reference TRBV18 and TRBJ1-1, reads NAGVMQNPRHLVRRRGQEARLRCSPMKGHSHVYWYRQLPEEGLKFMVYLQKENIIDESGMPKERFSAEFPKEGPSILRIQQVVRGDSAAYFCASSPRQSNTEAFFGQGTRLTVV.

V gene TRBV2 combines with J gene TRBJ2-1; D perhaps matches TRBD2 (5 bases). V was shortened by 8 bases and J by 6 bases, with 8 bases between the two germline ends. The CDR3 extends over 11 amino acids. The germline CDR1 and CDR2 sequences are SNHLY and FYNNEI. The CDR3 loop is CASARGNEQFF. The CDR3 nucleotides read TGTGCCAGCGCCCGGGGCAATGAGCAGTTCTTC.

The chain joins TRBV23-1 to TRBJ1-1; D is perhaps TRBD1 (6 bases). TRBV23-1 is flagged as an ORF with uncertain function. The CDR3 is made up of 15 amino acids. V was shortened by 9 bases and J by 0 bases, with 17 bases between the two germline ends. Here the CDR3 DNA reads TGCGCCAGTCCCATTCGGGGACATTTGAACACTGAAGCTTTCTTT. This translates into CASPIRGHLNTEAFF.

J is TRBJ2-6 and V is TRBV18; D is perhaps TRBD1 (6 bases). This CDR3 contains 15 residues. The germline V and J ends were trimmed by 1 base and 2 bases, with 6 bases remaining between them. CDR1 and CDR2 (germline): KGHSH, LQKENI. DNA for the CDR3: TGTGCCAGCTCACCACAGGGGGCTGGGGCCAACGTCCTGACTTTC. Its translation: CASSPQGAGANVLTF.

The chain recombines TRBV5-6 with TRBJ2-3, with 8 nucleotides matching TRBD2. The V gene's germline CDR1 is SGHDT and CDR2 YYEEEE. CDR3 length: 17 residues. V shed 0 bases, J shed 3 bases, and the junction held 9 bases outside the gene matches. The CDR3 nucleotides read TGTGCCAGCAGCTTGGATTACGGGGGGGCCTATACAGATACGCAGTATTTT. Its protein is CASSLDYGGAYTDTQYF.

The DNA for the CDR3 is TGTGCCAGCAGCCAAAGTAGGGAGACCCAGTACTTC. It codes for CASSQSRETQYF. V usage is TRBV7-2 and J usage is TRBJ2-5; D is ambiguous. This CDR3 contains 12 residues. The germline V and J ends were trimmed by 5 bases and 5 bases, with 9 bases remaining between them. CDR1 is SGHTA and CDR2 is FQGNSA in the germline V gene.

This chain uses TRBV19 with TRBJ1-1; D is ambiguous. V was cut by 6 bases and J by 0 bases, with 11 bases left in between. The length of the CDR3 is 14 residues. Germline V CDR1 and CDR2: LNHDA, SQIVND (reference sequence). The CDR3 region has the DNA TGTGCCAGTAGGAGCCAGGCGCTGAACACTGAAGCTTTCTTT. It yields the protein CASRSQALNTEAFF.

The chain is built from TRBV5-1 and TRBJ1-1; 9 bases agree with TRBD1. The J segment lost 5 bases and the V segment lost 2 bases, leaving 10 bases of the junction unmatched. Germline V gene sequence: CDR1 SGHRS, CDR2 YFSETQ. The CDR3 sequence is 16 residues long. The CDR3 DNA is TGCGCCAGCAGCTTAACCGGGACAGGGAAGGTAACTGAAGCTTTCTTT. Translation: CASSLTGTGKVTEAFF.

The chain has TRBV15 and TRBJ2-7, with a possible D match to TRBD1 (6 bases). CDR1 LNHNV and CDR2 YYDKDF come from the germline V gene (reference sequence). This CDR3 contains 13 residues. The V and J ends lost 0 bases and 7 bases respectively, with 10 bases between them. The CDR3 DNA reads TGTGCCACCAGCAGAGATGGACAGTTTGAGCAGTACTTC. This sequence encodes CATSRDGQFEQYF.

The CDR3 DNA reads as TGTGCCAGCAGCCCCCGCGCGGGGAGCGAGACCCAGTACTTC. Protein: CASSPRAGSETQYF. The J gene is TRBJ2-5, the V gene TRBV6-6; D is possibly TRBD2 (6 bases). Germline V gene lookup returns CDR1 MNHNY and CDR2 SVGAGI (reference sequence). The V gene lost 6 bases and the J gene lost 5 bases, with 16 bases spanning the gap. This CDR3 region has 14 residues.

The chain recombines TRBV29-1 with TRBJ2-2; unclear D gene. The CDR3 has 13 amino acids. From germline, CDR1 is SQVTM and CDR2 ANQGSEA. Here the CDR3 DNA reads TGCACCCTTTATGGGGTGAACACCGGGGAGCTGTTTTTT. Protein: CTLYGVNTGELFF.

This sequence joins TRBV5-6 and TRBJ1-5; 7 positions match TRBD1. V shed 0 bases and J 8 bases; nucleotides not matched to a gene: 2. The CDR3 sequence is 13 residues long. Per the germline V gene, CDR1 is SGHDT and CDR2 is YYEEEE. The CDR3 loop reads CASSLGQGEPQHF. In DNA form, the CDR3 reads TGTGCCAGCAGCTTGGGCCAGGGGGAGCCCCAGCATTTT. Based on the CDR3 plus reference TRBV5-6 and TRBJ1-5, the full variable domain is DAGVTQSPTHLIKTRGQQVTLRCSPKSGHDTVSWYQQALGQGPQFIFQYYEEEERQRGNFPDRFSGHQFPNYSSELNVNALLLGDSALYLCASSLGQGEPQHFGDGTRLSIL.

The V and J genes are TRBV6-5 and TRBJ1-6, with D tentatively TRBD1 (5 bases). Germline V gene lookup returns CDR1 MNHEY and CDR2 SVGAGI. Trimming took 2 bases from V and 0 from J, leaving 8 bases between them. CDR3 length: 16 amino acids. The CDR3 sequence is CASSYKGSSYNSPLHF. CDR3 nucleotides: TGTGCCAGCAGTTACAAGGGGAGCTCCTATAATTCACCCCTCCACTTT.

The chain is built from TRBV19 and TRBJ2-5; no reliable D call. There are 16 residues in the CDR3. The V and J ends lost 3 bases and 3 bases respectively, with 17 bases between them. Germline V lookup: CDR1 LNHDA, CDR2 SQIVND (reference sequence). The CDR3 DNA is TGTGCCAGTAGTATTCGGACCCCCGGGCAAAAAGAGACCCAGTACTTC. Amino acid sequence: CASSIRTPGQKETQYF.

V and J are TRBV19 and TRBJ1-1; the D is unclear. The CDR3 runs 14 residues. Germline lookup yields CDR1 LNHDA and CDR2 SQIVND (reference sequence). V gave up 6 bases and J gave up 1 base, with 12 bases separating them. CDR3 bases: TGTGCCAGTAGCTCGCTAGACTCGAACACTGAAGCTTTCTTT. It codes for CASSSLDSNTEAFF.

The gene calls are TRBV25-1 and TRBJ2-3; 8 bases fit TRBD2. Germline V CDR1 and CDR2: MGHDK, SYGVNS. The J segment lost 6 bases and the V segment lost 3 bases, leaving 5 bases of the junction unmatched. The CDR3 contains 14 residues. The CDR3 sequence: CASSDRAGVDTQYF. In nucleotides, the CDR3 is TGTGCCAGCAGTGACAGAGCGGGAGTTGATACGCAGTATTTT.

The chain is built from TRBV27 and TRBJ2-4; 12 positions match TRBD2. The junction had 7 bases not matched to a gene; V was cut back by 7 bases and J by 0 bases. The CDR3 spans 17 residues. From germline, CDR1 is MNHEY and CDR2 SMNVEV (reference sequence). Here the CDR3 DNA reads TGTGCCAGCAAACCTAGCGGGAGGGCATTAGCCAAAAACATTCAGTACTTC. Its protein product is CASKPSGRALAKNIQYF.